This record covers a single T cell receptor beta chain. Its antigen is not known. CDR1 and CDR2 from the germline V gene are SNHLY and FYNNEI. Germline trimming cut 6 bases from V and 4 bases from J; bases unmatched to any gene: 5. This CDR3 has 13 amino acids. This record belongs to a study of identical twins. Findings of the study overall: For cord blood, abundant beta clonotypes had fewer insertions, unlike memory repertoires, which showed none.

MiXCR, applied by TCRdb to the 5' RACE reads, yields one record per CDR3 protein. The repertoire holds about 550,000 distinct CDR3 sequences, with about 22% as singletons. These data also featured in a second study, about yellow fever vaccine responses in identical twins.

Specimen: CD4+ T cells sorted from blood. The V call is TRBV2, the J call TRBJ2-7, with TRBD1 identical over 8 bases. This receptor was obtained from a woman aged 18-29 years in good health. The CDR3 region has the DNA TGTGCCAGCAGACGGACAGGGCAATACGAGCAGTACTTC. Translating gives CASRRTGQYEQYF.